The present TCR beta chain was sequenced within a study of identical twins. A universal primer site came from template switching; cDNA carried unique molecular identifiers. A single record per CDR3 protein comes from TCRdb applying MiXCR to the 5' RACE reads. This table holds more than 400,000 distinct CDR3 sequences, 13% to 15% found once. Donors were all healthy Caucasians. These sequences were also reported in another study, on yellow fever vaccine responses in identical twins.

Sequencing was carried out using CD4+ T cells sorted from blood. The sequence was obtained from a woman between 18 and 30 years old in good health.

CDR3 coding DNA: TGTGCCAGCAGCCAAGATAGGGGGGAGGTGGTTGACGATACGCAGTATTTT. This gives the protein CASSQDRGEVVDDTQYF. This chain links TRBV3-1 with TRBJ2-3; perhaps D is TRBD1 or TRBD2 (6 bases each). The germline V and J ends were trimmed by 0 bases and 6 bases, with 19 bases remaining between them. There are 17 residues in the CDR3. Germline V gives CDR1 LGHDT, CDR2 YNNKEL (reference sequence).